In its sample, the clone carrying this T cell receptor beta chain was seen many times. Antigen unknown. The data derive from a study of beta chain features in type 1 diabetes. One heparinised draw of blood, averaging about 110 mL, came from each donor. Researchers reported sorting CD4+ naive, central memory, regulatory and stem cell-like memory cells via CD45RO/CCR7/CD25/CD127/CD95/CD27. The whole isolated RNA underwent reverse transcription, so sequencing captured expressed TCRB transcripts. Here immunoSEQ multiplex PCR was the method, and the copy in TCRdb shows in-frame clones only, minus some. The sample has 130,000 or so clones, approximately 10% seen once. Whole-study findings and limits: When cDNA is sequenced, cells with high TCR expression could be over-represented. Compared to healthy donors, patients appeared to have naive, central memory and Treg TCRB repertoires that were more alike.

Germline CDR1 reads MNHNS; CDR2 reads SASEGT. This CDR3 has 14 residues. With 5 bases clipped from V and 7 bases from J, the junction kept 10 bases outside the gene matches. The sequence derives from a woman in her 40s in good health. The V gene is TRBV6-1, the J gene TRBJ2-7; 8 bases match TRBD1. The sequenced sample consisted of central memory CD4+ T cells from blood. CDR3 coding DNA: TGTGCCAGCAGTAAGGACAGGGTGGTAGAGGAGCAGTACTTC. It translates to CASSKDRVVEEQYF.